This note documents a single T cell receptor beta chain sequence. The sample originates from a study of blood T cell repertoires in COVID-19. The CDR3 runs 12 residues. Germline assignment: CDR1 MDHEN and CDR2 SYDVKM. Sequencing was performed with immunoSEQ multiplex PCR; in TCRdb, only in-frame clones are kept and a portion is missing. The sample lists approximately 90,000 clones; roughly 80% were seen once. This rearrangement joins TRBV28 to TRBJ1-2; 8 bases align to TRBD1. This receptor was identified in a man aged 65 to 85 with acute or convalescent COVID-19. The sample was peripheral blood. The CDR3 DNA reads TGTGCTGGGGGACAGGAACACTATGGCTACACCTTC. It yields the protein CAGGQEHYGYTF.